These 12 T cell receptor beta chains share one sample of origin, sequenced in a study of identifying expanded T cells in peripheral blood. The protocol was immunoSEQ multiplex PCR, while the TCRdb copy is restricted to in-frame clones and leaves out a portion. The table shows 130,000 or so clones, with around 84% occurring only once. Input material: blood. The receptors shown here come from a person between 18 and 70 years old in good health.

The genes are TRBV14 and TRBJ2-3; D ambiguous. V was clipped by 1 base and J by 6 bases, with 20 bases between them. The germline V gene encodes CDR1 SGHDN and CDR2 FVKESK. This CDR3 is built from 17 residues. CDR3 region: CASSQGVGSSRLDTQYF. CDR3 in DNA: TGTGCCAGCAGCCAAGGAGTAGGGTCCTCAAGGTTGGATACGCAGTATTTT. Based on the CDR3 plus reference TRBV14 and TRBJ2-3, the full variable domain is EAGVTQFPSHSVIEKGQTVTLRCDPISGHDNLYWYRRVMGKEIKFLLHFVKESKQDESGMPNNRFLAERTGGTYSTLKVQPAELEDSGVYFCASSQGVGSSRLDTQYFGPGTRLTVL.

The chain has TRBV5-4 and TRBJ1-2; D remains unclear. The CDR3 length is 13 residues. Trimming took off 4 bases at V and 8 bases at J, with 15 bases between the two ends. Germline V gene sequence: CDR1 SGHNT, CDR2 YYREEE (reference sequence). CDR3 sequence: CASSLGGMGGYTF. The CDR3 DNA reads TGTGCCAGCAGCCTCGGAGGGATGGGAGGCTACACCTTC. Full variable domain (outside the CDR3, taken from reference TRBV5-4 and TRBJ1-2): ETGVTQSPTHLIKTRGQQVTLRCSSQSGHNTVSWYQQALGQGPQFIFQYYREEENGRGNFPPRFSGLQFPNYSSELNVNALELDDSALYLCASSLGGMGGYTFGSGTRLTVV.

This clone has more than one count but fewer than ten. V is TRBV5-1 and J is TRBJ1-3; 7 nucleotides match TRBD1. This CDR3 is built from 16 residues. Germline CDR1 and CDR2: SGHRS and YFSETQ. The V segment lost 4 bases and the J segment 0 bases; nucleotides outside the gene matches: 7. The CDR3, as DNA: TGCGCCAGCAGCACTCGACAGGGAAACTCTGGAAACACCATATATTTT. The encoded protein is CASSTRQGNSGNTIYF.

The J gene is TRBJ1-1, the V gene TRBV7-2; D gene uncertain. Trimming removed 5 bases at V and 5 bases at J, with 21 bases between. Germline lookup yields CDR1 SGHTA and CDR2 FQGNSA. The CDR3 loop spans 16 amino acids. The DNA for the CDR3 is TGTGCCAGCAGCCGTACACTACCCTTAGGTGGGACTGAAGCTTTCTTT. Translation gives CASSRTLPLGGTEAFF.

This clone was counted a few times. Written as DNA, the CDR3 is TGTGCCAGCAGTGAAAGGGCGATTTCTAATTCACCCCTCCACTTT. The encoded protein is CASSERAISNSPLHF. The chain couples TRBV25-1 to TRBJ1-6, with D unresolved. This CDR3 comprises 15 residues. Germline V gene lookup returns CDR1 MGHDK and CDR2 SYGVNS. Deletions cut 2 bases from V and 6 bases from J, with 11 bases between.

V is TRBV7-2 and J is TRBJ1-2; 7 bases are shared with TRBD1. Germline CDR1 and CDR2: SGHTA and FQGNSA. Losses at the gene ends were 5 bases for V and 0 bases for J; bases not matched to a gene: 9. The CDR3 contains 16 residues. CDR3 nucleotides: TGTGCCAGCAGCCCGGGGGGGACAGCTACTAACTATGGCTACACCTTC. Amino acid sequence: CASSPGGTATNYGYTF.

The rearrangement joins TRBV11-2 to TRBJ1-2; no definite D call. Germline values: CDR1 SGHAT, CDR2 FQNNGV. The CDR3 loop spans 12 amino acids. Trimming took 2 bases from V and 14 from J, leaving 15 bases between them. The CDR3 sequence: CASSLNPRAGTF. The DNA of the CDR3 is TGTGCCAGCAGCTTAAATCCCCGAGCGGGGACCTTC.

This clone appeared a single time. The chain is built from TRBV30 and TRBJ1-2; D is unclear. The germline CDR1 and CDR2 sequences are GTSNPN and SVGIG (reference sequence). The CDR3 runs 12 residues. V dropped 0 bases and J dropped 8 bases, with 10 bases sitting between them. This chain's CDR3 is CAWSVPLRGYTF. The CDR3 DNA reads TGTGCCTGGAGTGTACCCCTCAGAGGCTACACCTTC.

CDR3 DNA: TGCGCCAGCAATCCCTCCGAAGGAAGATATGGCTACACCTTC. Translation: CASNPSEGRYGYTF. The chain has TRBV5-1 and TRBJ1-2; D remains unclear. The CDR3 consists of 14 residues. Trimming pared 6 bases from V and 5 bases from J, leaving 17 bases between. Germline assignment: CDR1 SGHRS and CDR2 YFSETQ.

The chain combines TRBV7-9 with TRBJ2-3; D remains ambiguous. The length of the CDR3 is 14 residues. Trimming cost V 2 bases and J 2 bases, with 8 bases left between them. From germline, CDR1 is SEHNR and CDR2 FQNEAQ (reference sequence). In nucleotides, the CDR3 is TGTGCCAGCAGCTTATCCTACTCCACAGATACGCAGTATTTT. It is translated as CASSLSYSTDTQYF.

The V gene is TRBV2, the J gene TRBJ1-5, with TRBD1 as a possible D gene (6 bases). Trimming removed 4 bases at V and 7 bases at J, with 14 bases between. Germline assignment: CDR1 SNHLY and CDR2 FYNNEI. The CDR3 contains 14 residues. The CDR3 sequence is CASSVAGADQPQHF. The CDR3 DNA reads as TGTGCCAGCAGTGTTGCGGGGGCGGACCAGCCCCAGCATTTT.

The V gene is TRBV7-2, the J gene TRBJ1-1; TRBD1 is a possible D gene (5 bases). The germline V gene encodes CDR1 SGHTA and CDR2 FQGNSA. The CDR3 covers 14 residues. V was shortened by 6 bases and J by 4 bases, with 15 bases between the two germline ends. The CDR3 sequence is CASRSARALTEAFF. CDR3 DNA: TGTGCCAGCAGGTCCGCCAGGGCACTCACTGAAGCTTTCTTT. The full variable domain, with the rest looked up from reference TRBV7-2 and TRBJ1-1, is GAGVSQSPSNKVTEKGKDVELRCDPISGHTALYWYRQSLGQGLEFLIYFQGNSAPDKSGLPSDRFSAERTGGSVSTLTIQRTQQEDSAVYLCASRSARALTEAFFGQGTRLTVV.